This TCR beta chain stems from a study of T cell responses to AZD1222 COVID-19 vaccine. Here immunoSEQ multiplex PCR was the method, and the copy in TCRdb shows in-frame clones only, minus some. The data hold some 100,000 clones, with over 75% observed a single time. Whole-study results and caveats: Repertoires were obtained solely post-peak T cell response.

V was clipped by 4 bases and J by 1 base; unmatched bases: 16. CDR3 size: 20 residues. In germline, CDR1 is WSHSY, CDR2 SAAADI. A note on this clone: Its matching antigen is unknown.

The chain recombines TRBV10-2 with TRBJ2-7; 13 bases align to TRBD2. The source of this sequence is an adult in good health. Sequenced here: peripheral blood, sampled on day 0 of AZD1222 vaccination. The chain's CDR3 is CASSALRGLAGDNGSYEQYF. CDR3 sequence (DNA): TGCGCCAGCAGTGCGCTAAGAGGACTAGCGGGAGACAACGGGTCCTACGAGCAGTACTTC.